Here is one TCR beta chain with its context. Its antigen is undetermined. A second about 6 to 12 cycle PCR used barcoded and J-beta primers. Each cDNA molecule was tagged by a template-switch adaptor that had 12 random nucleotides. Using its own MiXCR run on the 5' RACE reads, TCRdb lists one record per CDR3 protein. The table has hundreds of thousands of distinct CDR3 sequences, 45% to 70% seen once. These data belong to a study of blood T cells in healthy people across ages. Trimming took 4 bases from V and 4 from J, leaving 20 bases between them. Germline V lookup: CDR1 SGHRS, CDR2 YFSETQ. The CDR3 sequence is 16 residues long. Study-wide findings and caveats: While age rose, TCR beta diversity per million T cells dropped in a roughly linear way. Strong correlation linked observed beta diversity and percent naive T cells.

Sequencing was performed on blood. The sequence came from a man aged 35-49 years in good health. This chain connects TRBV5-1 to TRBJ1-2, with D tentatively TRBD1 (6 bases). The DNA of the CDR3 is TGCGCCAGCAGCCACCCCGGAGGGGGAACCCCCTATGGCTACACCTTC. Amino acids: CASSHPGGGTPYGYTF.